These T cell receptor beta chains were read from a single sample in a study of T cell responses to AZD1222 COVID-19 vaccine. TCRdb's copy holds only in-frame clones and misses some; the assay was immunoSEQ multiplex PCR. Here the sample spans around 160,000 clones, 91% being singletons. The specimen was peripheral blood, collected 28 days after the second AZD1222 dose. The source is an adult who received the AZD1222 COVID-19 vaccine. Each CDR3 is given with its conserved first and last residue. The D gene is left open where the match is weak. Clone size is given for some rows only: seen once, a few or many times, or a class if the clone is expanded.

d_call,j_call,cdr3_length,clone_size,v_call,cdr3_aa,cdr3_nt
NA,TRBJ1-5,15,NA,TRBV6-5,CASSPQRNSNQPQHF,TGTGCCAGCAGTCCACAGCGAAATAGCAATCAGCCCCAGCATTTT
NA,TRBJ1-3,12,NA,TRBV19,CAAGRIGNTIYF,TGTGCCGCCGGAAGGATAGGAAACACCATATATTTT
NA,TRBJ2-5,18,once,TRBV7-9,CASSLFLSRQGLRGTQYF,NA
NA,TRBJ1-6,13,NA,TRBV30,CAWSVSRNIPLHF,TGTGCCTGGAGTGTATCCAGGAACATACCCCTCCACTTT
TRBD2,TRBJ2-2,19,once,TRBV2,CASSVRLAVNNSNTGELFF,TGTGCCAGCAGTGTAAGGCTAGCGGTCAACAATTCCAACACCGGGGAGCTGTTTTTT
NA,TRBJ1-5,15,NA,TRBV6-5,CASSYSSNSNQPQHF,TGTGCCAGCAGTTACTCGTCAAATAGCAATCAGCCCCAGCATTTT
TRBD1,TRBJ2-1,14,NA,TRBV6-5,CASSPGQGYNEQFF,TGTGCCAGCAGTCCCGGACAGGGTTACAATGAGCAGTTCTTC
NA,TRBJ2-3,17,NA,TRBV18,CASSTRTEAASTDTQYF,TGTGCCAGCTCAACGCGGACAGAGGCAGCTAGCACAGATACGCAGTATTTT
NA,TRBJ1-2,13,NA,TRBV6-1,CASSEVGNYGYTF,TGTGCCAGCAGTGAAGTGGGGAACTATGGCTACACCTTC
TRBD1,TRBJ1-2,14,NA,TRBV3-1/TRBV3-2,CASSHLTGGDGYTF,TGTGCCAGCAGCCATTTGACAGGGGGCGATGGCTACACCTTC
NA,TRBJ2-7,15,NA,TRBV5-5,CASSLAPGSSYEQYF,TGTGCCAGCAGCTTGGCTCCAGGGAGCTCCTACGAGCAGTACTTC
NA,TRBJ1-4,15,NA,TRBV6-5,CASSYSDSIGGKLFF,TGTGCCAGCAGTTACTCCGACAGCATCGGTGGAAAACTGTTTTTT
TRBD1,TRBJ2-2,13,NA,TRBV6-5,CATGTGMAGELFF,TGTGCCACCGGGACAGGGATGGCCGGGGAGCTGTTTTTT
TRBD2,TRBJ2-7,15,NA,TRBV7-2,CASSLVAGDSYEQYF,TGTGCCAGCAGCTTAGTAGCGGGGGATTCCTACGAGCAGTACTTC
NA,TRBJ2-3,13,NA,TRBV6-5,CASSYRPSDTQYF,TGTGCCAGCAGTTATCGTCCATCAGATACGCAGTATTTT
NA,TRBJ1-2,15,NA,TRBV15,CATSRFRGFDYGYTF,TGTGCCACCAGCAGATTCAGGGGTTTCGACTATGGCTACACCTTC
NA,TRBJ2-5,13,NA,TRBV2,CATLALDSETQYF,TGTGCCACGCTAGCGCTCGATTCAGAGACCCAGTACTTC
TRBD1,TRBJ1-1,17,NA,TRBV11-2,CASRDLIRTGWGTEAFF,TGTGCCAGCAGGGACCTTATTCGGACAGGGTGGGGCACTGAAGCTTTCTTT
NA,TRBJ1-1,12,NA,TRBV2,CASSEEGIEAFF,TGTGCCAGCAGTGAAGAGGGGATAGAAGCTTTCTTT
NA,TRBJ1-2,13,NA,TRBV12-3/TRBV12-4,CASSATGYYGYTF,TGTGCCAGCAGTGCTACAGGGTACTATGGCTACACCTTC
NA,TRBJ1-1,14,once,TRBV25-1,CASSEPGMNTEAFF,TGTGCCAGCAGTGAGCCAGGAATGAACACTGAAGCTTTCTTT
NA,TRBJ1-1,15,NA,TRBV7-8,CASSLGGTVNTEAFF,TGTGCCAGCAGCTTAGGAGGGACGGTGAACACTGAAGCTTTCTTT
NA,TRBJ2-1,14,NA,TRBV24-1,CATTARDPYNEQFF,TGTGCCACTACAGCCCGGGACCCCTACAATGAGCAGTTCTTC
TRBD1,TRBJ1-5,15,NA,TRBV18,CASSPGQGYRQPQHF,TGTGCCAGCTCTCCGGGACAGGGGTACCGTCAGCCCCAGCATTTT
NA,TRBJ2-1,15,NA,TRBV27,CASSFLRSSYNEQFF,TGTGCCAGCAGTTTCTTAAGGAGCTCCTACAATGAGCAGTTCTTC
NA,TRBJ2-3,14,NA,TRBV18,CASSRAASTDTQYF,TGTGCCAGCTCACGGGCTGCTAGCACAGATACGCAGTATTTT
NA,TRBJ1-1,14,NA,TRBV23-1,CASSLLKRLPEAFF,TGCGCCAGCAGTCTCCTCAAAAGGCTCCCTGAAGCTTTCTTT
NA,TRBJ2-7,14,NA,TRBV6-2/TRBV6-3,CASSYQTDMDEQYF,TGTGCCAGCAGTTACCAGACAGACATGGACGAGCAGTACTTC
NA,TRBJ2-4,14,few,TRBV7-9,CASSLDVAKNIQYF,TGTGCCAGCAGCTTAGACGTAGCCAAAAACATTCAGTACTTC
TRBD1,TRBJ1-1,14,NA,TRBV7-8,CASSKTGTGTEAFF,TGTGCCAGCAGCAAGACAGGGACGGGAACTGAAGCTTTCTTT
TRBD2,TRBJ2-3,15,NA,TRBV30,CAWSAASGYTDTQYF,TGTGCCTGGAGTGCAGCTAGCGGTTACACAGATACGCAGTATTTT
NA,TRBJ1-4,17,once,TRBV4-1,CASSERGFQATNEKLFF,TGCGCCAGCAGCGAACGGGGATTTCAAGCAACTAATGAAAAACTGTTTTTT
TRBD2,TRBJ2-7,15,NA,TRBV13,CASSLGLAGSYEQYF,TGTGCCAGCAGCCTAGGACTAGCGGGGTCCTACGAGCAGTACTTC
NA,TRBJ1-1,17,NA,TRBV7-2,CASSFTDGISLNTEAFF,TGTGCCAGCAGCTTCACCGACGGAATTAGCTTGAACACTGAAGCTTTCTTT
TRBD1,TRBJ1-5,15,NA,TRBV20-1,CSASYGTGNNQPQHF,TGCAGTGCTAGTTACGGGACAGGGAACAATCAGCCCCAGCATTTT
NA,TRBJ1-2,14,few,TRBV10-3,CAIRPGGSNYGYTF,TGTGCCATCAGGCCAGGAGGGTCTAACTATGGCTACACCTTC
TRBD1,TRBJ1-6,13,NA,TRBV2,CASDRVGNSPLHF,TGTGCCAGCGACAGGGTAGGGAATTCACCCCTCCACTTT
TRBD1,TRBJ2-2,12,few,TRBV2,CAKKQGAGELFF,TGTGCCAAGAAACAGGGGGCCGGGGAGCTGTTTTTT
TRBD1,TRBJ1-5,13,NA,TRBV12-3/TRBV12-4,CASSLTGDQPQHF,TGTGCCAGCAGTTTAACAGGGGATCAGCCCCAGCATTTT
NA,TRBJ1-2,14,NA,TRBV24-1,CATSVPGQNYGYTF,TGTGCCACCAGTGTGCCCGGCCAGAACTATGGCTACACCTTC
TRBD2,TRBJ2-3,16,NA,TRBV12-5,CASGFGLAGGADTQYF,TGTGCTAGTGGTTTCGGACTAGCGGGAGGGGCAGATACGCAGTATTTT
NA,TRBJ1-2,15,NA,TRBV6-5,CASILARQGMVGYTF,TGTGCCAGCATTCTGGCTAGGCAGGGGATGGTTGGCTACACCTTC
TRBD2,TRBJ2-1,15,NA,TRBV6-5,CASRPGLATRNEQFF,TGTGCCAGCAGACCGGGACTAGCAACAAGGAATGAGCAGTTCTTC
NA,TRBJ1-3,17,NA,TRBV27,CASSSPGRIFSGNTIYF,TGTGCCAGCAGTTCCCCGGGACGGATCTTCTCTGGAAACACCATATATTTT
NA,TRBJ2-7,13,few,TRBV20-1,CSASRGTGYEQYF,TGCAGTGCTAGTAGGGGGACCGGGTACGAGCAGTACTTC
NA,TRBJ2-5,14,once,TRBV9,CASSVDPSQETQYF,TGTGCCAGCAGCGTAGATCCCTCCCAAGAGACCCAGTACTTC
NA,TRBJ1-1,17,NA,TRBV7-6,CASSLDASGRGNTEAFF,TGTGCCAGCAGCTTAGATGCTTCGGGGAGGGGAAACACTGAAGCTTTCTTT
NA,TRBJ1-5,13,NA,TRBV5-1,CASSLDSNQPQHF,TGCGCCAGCAGCCTTGACAGCAATCAGCCCCAGCATTTT
TRBD1,TRBJ2-3,15,NA,TRBV19,CASSSRDSPTDTQYF,TGTGCCAGTAGCTCCCGGGACAGTCCCACAGATACGCAGTATTTT
TRBD1,TRBJ2-1,16,once,TRBV7-9,CASSPWGTGKGNEQFF,TGTGCCAGCAGCCCATGGGGGACAGGGAAGGGCAATGAGCAGTTCTTC
NA,TRBJ1-1,13,NA,TRBV4-2,CASSQEMVTEAFF,TGTGCCAGCAGCCAAGAGATGGTCACTGAAGCTTTCTTT
TRBD2,TRBJ2-1,15,NA,TRBV24-1,CATSDPGLGNNEQFF,TGTGCCACCAGTGACCCGGGACTAGGAAACAATGAGCAGTTCTTC
NA,TRBJ2-1,13,NA,TRBV18,CASSLQPDNEQFF,TGTGCCAGCTCACTACAACCGGACAATGAGCAGTTCTTC
TRBD1,TRBJ2-1,15,NA,TRBV11-2,CASSLFGQGYNEQFF,TGTGCCAGCAGCCTCTTCGGACAGGGCTACAATGAGCAGTTCTTC